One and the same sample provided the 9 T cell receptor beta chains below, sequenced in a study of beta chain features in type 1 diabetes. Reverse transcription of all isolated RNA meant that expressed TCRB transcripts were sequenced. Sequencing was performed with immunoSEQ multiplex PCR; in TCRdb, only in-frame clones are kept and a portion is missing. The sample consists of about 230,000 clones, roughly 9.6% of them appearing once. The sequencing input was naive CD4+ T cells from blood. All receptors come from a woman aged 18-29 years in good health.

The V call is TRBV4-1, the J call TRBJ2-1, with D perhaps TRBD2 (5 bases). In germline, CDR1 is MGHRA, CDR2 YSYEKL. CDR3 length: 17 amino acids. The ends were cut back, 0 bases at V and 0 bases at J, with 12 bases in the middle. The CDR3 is CASSQDLARSSYNEQFF. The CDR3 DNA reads TGCGCCAGCAGCCAAGATCTAGCTCGAAGCTCCTACAATGAGCAGTTCTTC.

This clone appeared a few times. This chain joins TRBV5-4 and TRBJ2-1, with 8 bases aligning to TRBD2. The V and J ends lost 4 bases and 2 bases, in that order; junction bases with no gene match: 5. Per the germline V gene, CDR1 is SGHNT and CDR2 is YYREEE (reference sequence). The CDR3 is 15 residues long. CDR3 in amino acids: CASSLSGTPYNEQFF. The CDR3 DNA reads TGTGCCAGCAGCCTTAGCGGGACACCCTACAATGAGCAGTTCTTC. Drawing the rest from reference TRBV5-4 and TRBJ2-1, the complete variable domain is ETGVTQSPTHLIKTRGQQVTLRCSSQSGHNTVSWYQQALGQGPQFIFQYYREEENGRGNFPPRFSGLQFPNYSSELNVNALELDDSALYLCASSLSGTPYNEQFFGPGTRLTVL.

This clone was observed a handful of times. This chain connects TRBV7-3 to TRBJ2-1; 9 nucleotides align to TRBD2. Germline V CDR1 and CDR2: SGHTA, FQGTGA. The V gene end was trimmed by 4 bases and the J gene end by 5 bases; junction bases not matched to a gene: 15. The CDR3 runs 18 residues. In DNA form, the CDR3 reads TGTGCCAGCAGCTCTCGCGGCACAGGACTAGCGATTCACAATGAGCAGTTCTTC. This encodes CASSSRGTGLAIHNEQFF.

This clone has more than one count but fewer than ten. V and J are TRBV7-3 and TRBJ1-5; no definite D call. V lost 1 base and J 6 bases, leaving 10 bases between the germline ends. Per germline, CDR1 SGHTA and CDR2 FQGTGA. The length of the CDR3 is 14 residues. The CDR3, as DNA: TGTGCCAGCAGCTTAAGAGGATCGGGTCAGCCCCAGCATTTT. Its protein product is CASSLRGSGQPQHF.

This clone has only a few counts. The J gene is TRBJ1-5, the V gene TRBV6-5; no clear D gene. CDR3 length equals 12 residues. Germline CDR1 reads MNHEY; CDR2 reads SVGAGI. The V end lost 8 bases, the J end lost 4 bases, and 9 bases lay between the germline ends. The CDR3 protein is CASQAPNQPQHF. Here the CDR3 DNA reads TGTGCCAGCCAGGCGCCAAATCAGCCCCAGCATTTT.

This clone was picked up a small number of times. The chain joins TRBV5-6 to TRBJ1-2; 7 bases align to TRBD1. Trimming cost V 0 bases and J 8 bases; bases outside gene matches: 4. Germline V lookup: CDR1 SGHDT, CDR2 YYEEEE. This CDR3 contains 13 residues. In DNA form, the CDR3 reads TGTGCCAGCAGCTTGGCCGTAGGGGGCGGCTACACCTTC. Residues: CASSLAVGGGYTF.

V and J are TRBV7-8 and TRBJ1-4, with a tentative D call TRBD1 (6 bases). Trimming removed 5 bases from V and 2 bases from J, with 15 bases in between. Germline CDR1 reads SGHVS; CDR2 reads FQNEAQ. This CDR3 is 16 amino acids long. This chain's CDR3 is CASSKQGGRTNEKLFF. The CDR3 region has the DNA TGTGCCAGCAGCAAACAGGGAGGGCGTACTAATGAAAAACTGTTTTTT.

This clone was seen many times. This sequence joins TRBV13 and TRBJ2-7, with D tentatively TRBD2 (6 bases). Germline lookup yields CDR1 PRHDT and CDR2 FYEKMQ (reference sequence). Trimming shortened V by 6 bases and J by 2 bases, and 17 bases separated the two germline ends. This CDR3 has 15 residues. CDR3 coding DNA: TGTGCCAGCAGGCTCAAGGGCGGGAACGCCTACGAGCAGTACTTC. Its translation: CASRLKGGNAYEQYF.

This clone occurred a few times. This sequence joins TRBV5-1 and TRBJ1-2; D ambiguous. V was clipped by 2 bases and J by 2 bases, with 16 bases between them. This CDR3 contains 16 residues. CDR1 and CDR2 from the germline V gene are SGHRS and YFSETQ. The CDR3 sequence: CASSFPGLERNYGYTF. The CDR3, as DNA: TGCGCCAGCAGCTTCCCCGGGTTGGAAAGGAACTATGGCTACACCTTC.